The sequence of this TCR beta chain was determined in a study of cytomegalovirus exposure and HLA in healthy donors. This clone was recorded a few times. Antigen unknown. PCR was performed using 60 Vbeta and 13 Jbeta primers. Assay: immunoSEQ multiplex PCR; the TCRdb copy retains only in-frame clones and omits some. The sample has around 210,000 clones, 78% seen once. General study results and limits: TCR beta sequences numbering some 17,000 were associated with HLA alleles at 0.05 false discovery rate in a later analysis. Sequencing depth across donors, presence/absence analyses assumed, was roughly uniform.

After removal of 4 bases from V and 0 bases from J, the junction contained 2 bases not matched to a gene. CDR1 and CDR2 (germline): LNHDA, SQIVND (reference sequence). The CDR3 extends over 15 amino acids. This TCR came from a boy aged 5-17 years in good health and CMV-seronegative. V gene TRBV19 combines with J gene TRBJ1-4, with 7 bases matching TRBD1. Sequences were obtained from PBMCs. CDR3 sequence: CASSRTGATNEKLFF. The CDR3 DNA follows: TGTGCCAGTAGTAGGACAGGTGCAACTAATGAAAAACTGTTTTTT.